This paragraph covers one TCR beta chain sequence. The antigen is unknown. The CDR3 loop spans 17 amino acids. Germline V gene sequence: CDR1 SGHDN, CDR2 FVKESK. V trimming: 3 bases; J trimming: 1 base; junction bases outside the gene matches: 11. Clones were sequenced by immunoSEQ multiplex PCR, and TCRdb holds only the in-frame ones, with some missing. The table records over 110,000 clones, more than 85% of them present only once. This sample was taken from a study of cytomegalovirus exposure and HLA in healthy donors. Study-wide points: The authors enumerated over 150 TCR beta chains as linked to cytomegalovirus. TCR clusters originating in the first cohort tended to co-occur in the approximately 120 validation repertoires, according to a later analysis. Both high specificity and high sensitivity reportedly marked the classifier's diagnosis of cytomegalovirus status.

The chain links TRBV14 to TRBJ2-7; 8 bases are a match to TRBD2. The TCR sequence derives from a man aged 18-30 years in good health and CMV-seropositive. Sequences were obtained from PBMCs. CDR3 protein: CASSQRIGRGGSYEQYF. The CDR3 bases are TGTGCCAGCAGCCAGAGGATCGGACGGGGGGGTTCCTACGAGCAGTACTTC.